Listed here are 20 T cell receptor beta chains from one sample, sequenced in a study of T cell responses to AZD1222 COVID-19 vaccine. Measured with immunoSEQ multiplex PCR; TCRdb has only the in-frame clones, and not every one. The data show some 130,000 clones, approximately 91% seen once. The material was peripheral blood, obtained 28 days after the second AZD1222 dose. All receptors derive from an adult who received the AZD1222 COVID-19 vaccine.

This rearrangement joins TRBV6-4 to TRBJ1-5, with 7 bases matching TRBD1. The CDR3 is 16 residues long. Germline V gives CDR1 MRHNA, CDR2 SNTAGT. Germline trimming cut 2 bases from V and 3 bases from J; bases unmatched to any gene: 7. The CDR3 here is CASSDLRTGPNQPQHF. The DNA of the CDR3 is TGTGCCAGCAGTGACCTACGGACAGGACCCAATCAGCCCCAGCATTTT.

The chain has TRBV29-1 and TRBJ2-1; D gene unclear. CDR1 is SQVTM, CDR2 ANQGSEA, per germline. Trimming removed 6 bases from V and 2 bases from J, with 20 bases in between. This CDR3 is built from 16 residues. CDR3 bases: TGCAGCGTCGATTCGCTCGTGGGTAACACCTACAATGAGCAGTTCTTC. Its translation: CSVDSLVGNTYNEQFF.

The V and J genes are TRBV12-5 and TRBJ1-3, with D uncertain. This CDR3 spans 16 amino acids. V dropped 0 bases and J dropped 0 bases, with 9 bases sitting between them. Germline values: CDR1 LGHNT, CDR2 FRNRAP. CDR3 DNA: TGTGCTAGTGGTTTGGTGTTGGGTCACTCTGGAAACACCATATATTTT. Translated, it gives CASGLVLGHSGNTIYF.

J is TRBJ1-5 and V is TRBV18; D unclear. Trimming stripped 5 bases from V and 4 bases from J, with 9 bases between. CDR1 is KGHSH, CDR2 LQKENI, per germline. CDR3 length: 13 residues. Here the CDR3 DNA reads TGTGCCAGCTCATGGCAGGAGAATCAGCCCCAGCATTTT. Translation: CASSWQENQPQHF.

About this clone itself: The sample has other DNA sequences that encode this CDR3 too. CDR3 in amino acids: CAISEDRGNTEAFF. CDR3 coding DNA: TGTGCCATCAGTGAGGACAGGGGCAACACTGAAGCTTTCTTT. The chain is built from TRBV10-3 and TRBJ1-1, with TRBD1 matching over 8 bases. The V gene's germline CDR1 is ENHRY and CDR2 SYGVKD. This CDR3 is 14 amino acids long. Losses at the gene ends were 2 bases for V and 2 bases for J; bases not matched to a gene: 1.

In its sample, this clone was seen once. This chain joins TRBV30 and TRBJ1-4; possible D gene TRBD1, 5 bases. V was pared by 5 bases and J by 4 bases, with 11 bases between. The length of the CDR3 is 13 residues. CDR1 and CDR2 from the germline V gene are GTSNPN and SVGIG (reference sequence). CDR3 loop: CAWERQLNEKLFF. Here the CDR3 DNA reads TGTGCCTGGGAAAGACAGCTTAATGAAAAACTGTTTTTT.

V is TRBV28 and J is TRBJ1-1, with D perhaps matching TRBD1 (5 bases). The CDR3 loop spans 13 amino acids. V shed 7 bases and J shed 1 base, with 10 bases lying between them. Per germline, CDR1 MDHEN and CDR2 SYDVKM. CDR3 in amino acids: CASTGTWNTEAFF. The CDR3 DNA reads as TGTGCCAGCACCGGGACCTGGAACACTGAAGCTTTCTTT.

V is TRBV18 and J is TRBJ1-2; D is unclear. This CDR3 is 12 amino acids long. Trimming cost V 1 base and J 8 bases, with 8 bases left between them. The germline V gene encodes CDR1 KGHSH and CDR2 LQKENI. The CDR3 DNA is TGTGCCAGCTCACCACATATTGAAGGCTACACCTTC. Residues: CASSPHIEGYTF.

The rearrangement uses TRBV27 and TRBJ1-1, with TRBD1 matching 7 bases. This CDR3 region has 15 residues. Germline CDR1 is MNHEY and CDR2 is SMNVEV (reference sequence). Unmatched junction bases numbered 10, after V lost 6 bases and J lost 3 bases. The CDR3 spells CASSPGGTAHTEAFF. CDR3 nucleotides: TGTGCCAGCAGCCCAGGGGGGACCGCTCACACTGAAGCTTTCTTT.

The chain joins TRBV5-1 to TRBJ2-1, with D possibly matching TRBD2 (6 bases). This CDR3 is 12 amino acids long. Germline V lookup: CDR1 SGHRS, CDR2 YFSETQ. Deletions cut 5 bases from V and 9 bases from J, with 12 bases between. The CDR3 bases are TGCGCCAGCAGGCCCCCCGGGGGTGAGCAGTTCTTC. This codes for CASRPPGGEQFF.

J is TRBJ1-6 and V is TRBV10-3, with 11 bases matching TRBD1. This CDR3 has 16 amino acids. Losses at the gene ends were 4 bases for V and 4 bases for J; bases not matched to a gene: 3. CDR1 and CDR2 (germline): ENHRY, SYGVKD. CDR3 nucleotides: TGTGCCATCAGTGGGACAGGGGGCTATTATAATTCACCCCTCCACTTT. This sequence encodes CAISGTGGYYNSPLHF.

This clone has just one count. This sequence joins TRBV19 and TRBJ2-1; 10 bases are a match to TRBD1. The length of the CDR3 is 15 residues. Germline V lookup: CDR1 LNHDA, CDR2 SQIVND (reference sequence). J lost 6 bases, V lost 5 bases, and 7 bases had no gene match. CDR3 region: CASSRRDRGFNEQFF. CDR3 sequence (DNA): TGTGCCAGTAGTCGTCGGGACAGGGGTTTCAATGAGCAGTTCTTC.

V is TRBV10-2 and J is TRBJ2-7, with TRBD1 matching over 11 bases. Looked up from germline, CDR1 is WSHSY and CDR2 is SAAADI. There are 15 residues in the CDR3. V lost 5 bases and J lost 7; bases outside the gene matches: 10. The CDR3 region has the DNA TGCGCCAGCAGTCCCGGGGACAGGGGGGCGAGAGAGCAGTACTTC. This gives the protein CASSPGDRGAREQYF.

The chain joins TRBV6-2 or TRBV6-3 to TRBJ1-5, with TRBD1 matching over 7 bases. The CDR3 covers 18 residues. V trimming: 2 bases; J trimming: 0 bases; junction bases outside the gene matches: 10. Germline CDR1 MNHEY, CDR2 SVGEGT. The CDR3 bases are TGTGCCAGCAGTTACCACACGACAGGACAGGATAGCAATCAGCCCCAGCATTTT. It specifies CASSYHTTGQDSNQPQHF.

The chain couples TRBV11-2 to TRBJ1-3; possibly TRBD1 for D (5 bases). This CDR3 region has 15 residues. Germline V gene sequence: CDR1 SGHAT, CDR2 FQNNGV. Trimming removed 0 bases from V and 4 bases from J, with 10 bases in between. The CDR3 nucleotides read TGTGCCAGCAGCTTAGATCCAGGGCGGGGAAACACCATATATTTT. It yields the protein CASSLDPGRGNTIYF.

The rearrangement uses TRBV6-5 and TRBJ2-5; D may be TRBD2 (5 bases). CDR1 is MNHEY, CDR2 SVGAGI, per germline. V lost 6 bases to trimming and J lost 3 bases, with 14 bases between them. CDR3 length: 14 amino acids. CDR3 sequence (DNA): TGTGCCAGCAGGGATTGGGGTAGCGAAGAGACCCAGTACTTC. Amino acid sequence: CASRDWGSEETQYF.

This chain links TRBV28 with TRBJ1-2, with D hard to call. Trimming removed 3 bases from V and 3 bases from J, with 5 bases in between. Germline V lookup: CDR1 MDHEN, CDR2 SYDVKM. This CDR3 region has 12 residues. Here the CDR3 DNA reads TGTGCCAGCAGTTTGACGGACTATGGCTACACCTTC. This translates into CASSLTDYGYTF.

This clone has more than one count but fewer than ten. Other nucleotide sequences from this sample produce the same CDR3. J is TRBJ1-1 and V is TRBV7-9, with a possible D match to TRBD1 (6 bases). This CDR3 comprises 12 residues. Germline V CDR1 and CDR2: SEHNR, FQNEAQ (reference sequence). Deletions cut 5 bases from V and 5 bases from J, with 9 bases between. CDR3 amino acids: CASSLRGTEAFF. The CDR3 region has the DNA TGTGCCAGCAGCCTGAGGGGGACTGAAGCTTTCTTT.

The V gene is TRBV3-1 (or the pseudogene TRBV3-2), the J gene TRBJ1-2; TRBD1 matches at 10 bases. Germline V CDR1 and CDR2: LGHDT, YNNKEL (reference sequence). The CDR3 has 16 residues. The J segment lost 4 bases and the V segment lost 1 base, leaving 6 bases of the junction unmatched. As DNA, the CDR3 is TGTGCCAGCAGCCAAGCGGACAGGGGGTTCGCCTATGGCTACACCTTC. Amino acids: CASSQADRGFAYGYTF.

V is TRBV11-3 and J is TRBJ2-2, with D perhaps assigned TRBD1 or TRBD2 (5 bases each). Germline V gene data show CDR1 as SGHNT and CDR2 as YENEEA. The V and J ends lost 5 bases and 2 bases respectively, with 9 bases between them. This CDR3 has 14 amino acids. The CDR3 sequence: CASSTGPNTGELFF. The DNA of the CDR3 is TGTGCCAGCAGCACGGGACCCAACACCGGGGAGCTGTTTTTT.